The 4 T cell receptor beta chains given below trace back to one sample, sequenced in a study of response to subunit inactivated influenza vaccine. Using its own MiXCR run on the RT-PCR reads, TCRdb lists one record per CDR3 protein. Counted here are about 800,000 distinct CDR3 sequences, about 20% occurring once; the ten biggest clones make up roughly 10%. Source: PBMCs from blood, taken more than 4 days after vaccination. These receptors were collected from a man in his forties or fifties who received an inactivated influenza vaccine.

This clonotype was detected a few times. The V call is TRBV6-5, the J call TRBJ1-3, with D unresolved. From germline, CDR1 is MNHEY and CDR2 SVGAGI. The CDR3 spans 14 residues. Trimming removed 4 bases from V and 1 base from J, with 8 bases in between. CDR3 in amino acids: CASSFLRSGNTIYF. In DNA, the CDR3 is TGTGCCAGCAGTTTCCTACGGTCTGGAAACACCATATATTTT.

This clonotype was seen once. This sequence joins TRBV5-1 and TRBJ2-4, with D possibly called TRBD1 or TRBD2 (5 bases each). V gave up 5 bases and J gave up 7 bases, with 10 bases separating them. The CDR3 is 12 residues long. The V gene's germline CDR1 is SGHRS and CDR2 YFSETQ. This CDR3 reads CASRGEWNIQYF. The DNA for the CDR3 is TGCGCCAGCAGGGGGGAATGGAACATTCAGTACTTC.

This clonotype turned up a few times. This chain uses TRBV12-3 or TRBV12-4 with TRBJ2-7, with D hard to call. Trimming took off 3 bases at V and 4 bases at J, with 10 bases between the two ends. The CDR3 covers 13 residues. The CDR3 protein is CASSLGYGYEQYF. The CDR3 DNA follows: TGTGCCAGCAGTTTGGGATACGGGTACGAGCAGTACTTC.

This clonotype was counted at least ten times. This chain links TRBV29-1 with TRBJ2-2, with 7 bases fitting TRBD1. The CDR3 loop spans 15 amino acids. Germline CDR1 reads SQVTM; CDR2 reads ANQGSEA. V was pared by 5 bases and J by 0 bases, with 6 bases of the junction left unmatched. The CDR3: CSVKTGTANTGELFF. As DNA, the CDR3 is TGCAGCGTTAAAACCGGGACAGCGAACACCGGGGAGCTGTTTTTT.